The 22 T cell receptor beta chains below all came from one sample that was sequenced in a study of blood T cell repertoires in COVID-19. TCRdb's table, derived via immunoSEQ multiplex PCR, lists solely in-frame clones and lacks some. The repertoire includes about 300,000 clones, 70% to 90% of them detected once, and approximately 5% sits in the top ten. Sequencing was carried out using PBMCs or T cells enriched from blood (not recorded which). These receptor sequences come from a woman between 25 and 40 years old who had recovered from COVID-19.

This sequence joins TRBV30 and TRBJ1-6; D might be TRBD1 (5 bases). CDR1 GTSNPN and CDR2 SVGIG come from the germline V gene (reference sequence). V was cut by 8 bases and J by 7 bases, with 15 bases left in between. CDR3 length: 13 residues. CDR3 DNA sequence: TGTGCCGGAGACGCAGGGAAGAATTCACCCCTCCACTTT. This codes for CAGDAGKNSPLHF.

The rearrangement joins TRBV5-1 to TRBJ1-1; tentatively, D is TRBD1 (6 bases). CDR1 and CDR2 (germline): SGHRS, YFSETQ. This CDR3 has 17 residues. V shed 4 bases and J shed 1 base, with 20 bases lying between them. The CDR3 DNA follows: TGCGCCAGCAGCCCTCACCTACCCGGGACACAGAACACTGAAGCTTTCTTT. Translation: CASSPHLPGTQNTEAFF.

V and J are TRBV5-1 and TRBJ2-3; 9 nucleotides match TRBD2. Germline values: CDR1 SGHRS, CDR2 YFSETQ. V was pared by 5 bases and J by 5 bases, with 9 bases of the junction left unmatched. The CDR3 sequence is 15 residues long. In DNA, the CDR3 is TGCGCCAGCAGTATAGCGGGGGCTACGGGAGATACGCAGTATTTT. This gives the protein CASSIAGATGDTQYF.

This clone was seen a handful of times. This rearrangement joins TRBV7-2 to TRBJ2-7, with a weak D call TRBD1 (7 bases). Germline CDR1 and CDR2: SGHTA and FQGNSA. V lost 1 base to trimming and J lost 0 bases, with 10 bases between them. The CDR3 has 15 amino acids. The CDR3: CASSLGGTVSYEQYF. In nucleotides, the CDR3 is TGTGCCAGCAGCTTAGGCGGGACAGTCTCCTACGAGCAGTACTTC.

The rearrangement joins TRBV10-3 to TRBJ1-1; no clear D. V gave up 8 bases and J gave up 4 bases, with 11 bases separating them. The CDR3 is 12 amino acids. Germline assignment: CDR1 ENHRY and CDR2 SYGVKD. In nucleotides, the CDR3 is TGTGCCATCGGGATGGAGGGCACTGAAGCTTTCTTT. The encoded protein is CAIGMEGTEAFF.

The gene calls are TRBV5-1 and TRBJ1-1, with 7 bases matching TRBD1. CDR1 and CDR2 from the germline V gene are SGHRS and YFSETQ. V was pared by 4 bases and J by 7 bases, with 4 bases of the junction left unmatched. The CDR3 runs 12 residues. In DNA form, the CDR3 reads TGCGCCAGCAGCCAGGGGGTTGGTGAAGCTTTCTTT. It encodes CASSQGVGEAFF. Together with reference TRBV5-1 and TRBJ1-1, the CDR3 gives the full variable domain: KAGVTQTPRYLIKTRGQQVTLSCSPISGHRSVSWYQQTPGQGLQFLFEYFSETQRNKGNFPGRFSGRQFSNSRSEMNVSTLELGDSALYLCASSQGVGEAFFGQGTRLTVV.

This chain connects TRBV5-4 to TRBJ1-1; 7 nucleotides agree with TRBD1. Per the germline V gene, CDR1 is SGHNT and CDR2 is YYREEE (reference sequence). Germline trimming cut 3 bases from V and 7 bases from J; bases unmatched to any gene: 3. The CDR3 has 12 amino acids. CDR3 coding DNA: TGTGCCAGCAGCTCCGGGACAGTTGAAGCTTTCTTT. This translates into CASSSGTVEAFF.

The DNA for the CDR3 is TGTGCCAGCAGCTTAATATCCTCCTATAATTCACCCCTCCACTTT. Translation gives CASSLISSYNSPLHF. The J gene is TRBJ1-6, the V gene TRBV5-6; D gene ambiguous. CDR3 length: 15 residues. Trimming removed 2 bases from V and 0 bases from J, with 6 bases in between. CDR1 SGHDT and CDR2 YYEEEE come from the germline V gene. Full variable domain (outside the CDR3, taken from reference TRBV5-6 and TRBJ1-6): DAGVTQSPTHLIKTRGQQVTLRCSPKSGHDTVSWYQQALGQGPQFIFQYYEEEERQRGNFPDRFSGHQFPNYSSELNVNALLLGDSALYLCASSLISSYNSPLHFGNGTRLTVT.

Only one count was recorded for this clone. CDR3 bases: TGCGCCAGCCGAAGACTAGCGGGGGTTGGTAGGGAGACCCAGTACTTC. Its protein is CASRRLAGVGRETQYF. The chain employs TRBV5-1 and TRBJ2-5, with 12 bases aligning to TRBD2. CDR3 length: 16 residues. V was pared by 7 bases and J by 5 bases, with 12 bases of the junction left unmatched. Germline values: CDR1 SGHRS, CDR2 YFSETQ.

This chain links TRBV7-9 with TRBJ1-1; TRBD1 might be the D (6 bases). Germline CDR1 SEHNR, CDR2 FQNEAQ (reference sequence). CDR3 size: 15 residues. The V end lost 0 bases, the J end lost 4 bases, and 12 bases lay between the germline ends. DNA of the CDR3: TGTGCCAGCAGCTTAGCAGGGGGTGGTGGCACTGAAGCTTTCTTT. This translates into CASSLAGGGGTEAFF.

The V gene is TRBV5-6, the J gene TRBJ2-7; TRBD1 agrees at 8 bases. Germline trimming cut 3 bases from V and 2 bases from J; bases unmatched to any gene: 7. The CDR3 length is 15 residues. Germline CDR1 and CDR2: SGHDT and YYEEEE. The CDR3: CASSSSDRDPYEQYF. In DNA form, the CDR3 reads TGTGCCAGCAGCTCGTCGGACAGGGATCCCTACGAGCAGTACTTC.

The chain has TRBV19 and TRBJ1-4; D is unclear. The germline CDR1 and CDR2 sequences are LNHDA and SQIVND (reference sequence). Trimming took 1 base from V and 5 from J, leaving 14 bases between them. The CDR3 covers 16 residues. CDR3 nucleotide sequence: TGTGCCAGTAGTATAGGGACCGGACGGGAAAATGAAAAACTGTTTTTT. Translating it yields CASSIGTGRENEKLFF.

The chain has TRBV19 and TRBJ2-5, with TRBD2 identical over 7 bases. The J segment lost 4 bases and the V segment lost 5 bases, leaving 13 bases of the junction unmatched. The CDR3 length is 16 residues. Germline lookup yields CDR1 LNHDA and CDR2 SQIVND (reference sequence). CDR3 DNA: TGTGCCAGTAGTTTGGGTTGGGGAGGGGCTCCAGAGACCCAGTACTTC. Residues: CASSLGWGGAPETQYF.

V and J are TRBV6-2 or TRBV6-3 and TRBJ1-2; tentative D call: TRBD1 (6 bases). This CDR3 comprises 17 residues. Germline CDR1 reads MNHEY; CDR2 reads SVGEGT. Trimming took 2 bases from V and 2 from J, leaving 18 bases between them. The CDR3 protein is CASSYPSTGYPNYGYTF. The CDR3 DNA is TGTGCCAGCAGTTACCCTTCGACAGGCTACCCCAACTATGGCTACACCTTC.

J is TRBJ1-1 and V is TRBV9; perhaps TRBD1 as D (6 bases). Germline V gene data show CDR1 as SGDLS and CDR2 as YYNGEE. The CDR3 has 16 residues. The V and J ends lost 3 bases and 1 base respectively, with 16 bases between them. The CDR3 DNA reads TGTGCCAGCAGCGGACACAGGGAAGTGGCGAACACTGAAGCTTTCTTT. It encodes CASSGHREVANTEAFF.

CDR3 DNA sequence: TGTGCCAGTGGGACTACAGGGTGGGGACAGCCCCAGCATTTT. Its protein product is CASGTTGWGQPQHF. The chain recombines TRBV19 with TRBJ1-5; D may be TRBD1 (6 bases). Germline CDR1 is LNHDA and CDR2 is SQIVND (reference sequence). Trimming took off 8 bases at V and 7 bases at J, with 18 bases between the two ends. The CDR3 extends over 14 amino acids. Together with reference TRBV19 and TRBJ1-5, the CDR3 gives the full variable domain: DGGITQSPKYLFRKEGQNVTLSCEQNLNHDAMYWYRQDPGQGLRLIYYSQIVNDFQKGDIAEGYSVSREKKESFPLTVTSAQKNPTAFYLCASGTTGWGQPQHFGDGTRLSIL.

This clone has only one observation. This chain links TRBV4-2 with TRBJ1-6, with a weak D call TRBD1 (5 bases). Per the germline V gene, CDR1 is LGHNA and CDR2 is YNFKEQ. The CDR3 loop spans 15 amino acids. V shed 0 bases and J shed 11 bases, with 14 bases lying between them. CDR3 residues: CASSQDYRGMTPLHF. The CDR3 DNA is TGTGCCAGCAGCCAAGATTATAGGGGCATGACACCCCTCCACTTT.

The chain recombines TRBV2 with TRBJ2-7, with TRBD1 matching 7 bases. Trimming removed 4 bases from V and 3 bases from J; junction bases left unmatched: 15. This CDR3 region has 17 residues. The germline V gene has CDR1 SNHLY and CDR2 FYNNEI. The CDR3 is CASSGPAGMTGFYEQYF. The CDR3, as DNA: TGTGCCAGCAGTGGTCCTGCCGGAATGACAGGGTTCTACGAGCAGTACTTC.

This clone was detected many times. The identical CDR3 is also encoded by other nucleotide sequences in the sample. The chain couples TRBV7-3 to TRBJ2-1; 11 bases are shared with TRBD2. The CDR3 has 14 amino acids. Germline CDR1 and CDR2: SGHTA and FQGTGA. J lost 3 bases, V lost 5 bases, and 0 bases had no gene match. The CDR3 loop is CASSLAGGYNEQFF. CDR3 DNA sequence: TGTGCCAGCAGCCTAGCGGGGGGCTACAATGAGCAGTTCTTC. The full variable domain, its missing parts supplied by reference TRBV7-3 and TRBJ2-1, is GAGVSQTPSNKVTEKGKYVELRCDPISGHTALYWYRQSLGQGPEFLIYFQGTGAADDSGLPNDRFFAVRPEGSVSTLKIQRTERGDSAVYLCASSLAGGYNEQFFGPGTRLTVL.

CDR3 sequence: CTQGYSNQPQHF. CDR3 in DNA: TGTACTCAGGGATATAGCAATCAGCCCCAGCATTTT. J is TRBJ1-5 and V is TRBV21-1; TRBD1 is taken as the D call from the table, unchecked against the DNA. TRBV21-1 is flagged as a pseudogene. This CDR3 is 12 amino acids long.

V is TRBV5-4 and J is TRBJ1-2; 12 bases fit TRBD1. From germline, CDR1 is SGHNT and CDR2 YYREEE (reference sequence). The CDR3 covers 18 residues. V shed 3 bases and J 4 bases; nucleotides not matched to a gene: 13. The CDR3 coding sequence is TGTGCCAGCAGCTGGGGGGCGGGACAGGGGGCGCCGGGCTATGGCTACACCTTC. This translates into CASSWGAGQGAPGYGYTF.

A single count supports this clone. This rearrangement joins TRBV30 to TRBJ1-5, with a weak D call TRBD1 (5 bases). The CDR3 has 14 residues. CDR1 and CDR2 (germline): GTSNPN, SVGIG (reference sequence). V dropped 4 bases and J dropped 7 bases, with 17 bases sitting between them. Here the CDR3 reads CAWTPDSPSQPQHF. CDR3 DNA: TGTGCCTGGACCCCTGACAGCCCTTCGCAGCCCCAGCATTTT.